These 30 T cell receptor beta chains originate from one sample sequenced in a study of CD8 T cells in ankylosing spondylitis. General study points: In ankylosing spondylitis blood, a motif of seven to nine highly homologous TCR beta variants appeared characteristic.

TCRdb recomputed calls from the 5' RACE reads with MiXCR, one row per CDR3 protein. This table has tens of thousands of distinct CDR3 sequences, just under 9% appearing once. Their antigen targets remain unknown. Input material: blood, either unsorted or a sorted T cell fraction (not recorded which). The receptors derive from a male donor with ankylosing spondylitis.

This clonotype was seen ten or more times. The chain has TRBV29-1 and TRBJ2-6, with no clear D. CDR1 and CDR2 from the germline V gene are SQVTM and ANQGSEA. The CDR3 runs to 15 residues. Trimming removed 1 base from V and 2 bases from J, with 9 bases in between. The CDR3 region has the DNA TGCAGCGTTGAAGTCGGGTTAGCTGGGGCCAACGTCCTGACTTTC. Residues: CSVEVGLAGANVLTF.

This clonotype appeared many times. The gene calls are TRBV20-1 and TRBJ1-5, with D possibly matching TRBD1 (6 bases). CDR1 is DFQATT, CDR2 SNEGSKA, per germline (reference sequence). The CDR3 is made up of 14 amino acids. V was trimmed by 5 bases and J by 5 bases, leaving 16 bases between them. DNA of the CDR3: TGCAGTGCTCTACCAGCAGGGGAGGATCAGCCCCAGCATTTT. It encodes CSALPAGEDQPQHF.

The chain has TRBV27 and TRBJ1-6; 10 nucleotides align to TRBD1. The junction had 5 bases not matched to a gene; V was cut back by 10 bases and J by 8 bases. The V gene's germline CDR1 is MNHEY and CDR2 SMNVEV (reference sequence). CDR3 size: 13 residues. The CDR3: CATTGTGDSPLHF. The CDR3 DNA reads as TGTGCCACCACCGGGACAGGGGATTCACCCCTCCACTTT.

The rearrangement links TRBV6-5 to TRBJ2-2; no reliable D call. CDR1 is MNHEY, CDR2 SVGAGI, per germline. V was pared by 2 bases and J by 6 bases, with 4 bases between. The CDR3 is 12 residues long. CDR3 amino acids: CASSYGSGELFF. CDR3 DNA sequence: TGTGCCAGCAGTTACGGATCCGGGGAGCTGTTTTTT.

The table lists this clonotype with many counts. This CDR3 reads CASSLGQNYGYTF. CDR3 DNA: TGTGCCAGCAGCTTAGGCCAGAACTATGGCTACACCTTC. The V call is TRBV7-8, the J call TRBJ1-2; D not certain. This CDR3 is 13 amino acids long. V was cut by 1 base and J by 2 bases, with 5 bases left in between. CDR1 is SGHVS, CDR2 FQNEAQ, per germline.

The V and J genes are TRBV25-1 and TRBJ2-7; D call uncertain. CDR1 MGHDK and CDR2 SYGVNS come from the germline V gene. The germline V and J ends were trimmed by 1 base and 5 bases, with 9 bases remaining between them. CDR3 length equals 13 residues. The CDR3 loop reads CASSESSDDEQYF. CDR3 sequence (DNA): TGTGCCAGCAGTGAATCGAGTGACGACGAGCAGTACTTC.

This clonotype was recorded at least ten times. This chain connects TRBV12-3 or TRBV12-4 to TRBJ1-1; D not certain. V lost 6 bases, J lost 6 bases, and 11 bases lay in between. The CDR3 runs to 12 residues. Here the CDR3 DNA reads TGTGCCAGCAGCCCTGGACCAGCTGAAGCTTTCTTT. The encoded protein is CASSPGPAEAFF.

Ten or more counts support this clonotype. This rearrangement joins TRBV4-1 to TRBJ2-1, with D tentatively TRBD1 or TRBD2 (5 bases each). The ends were cut back, 1 base at V and 6 bases at J, with 13 bases in the middle. Germline CDR1 MGHRA, CDR2 YSYEKL. This CDR3 has 15 residues. CDR3 amino acids: CASSQGAGTTNEQFF. Here the CDR3 DNA reads TGCGCCAGCAGCCAAGGGGCCGGGACCACCAATGAGCAGTTCTTC.

This sequence joins TRBV2 and TRBJ2-1, with D possibly TRBD2 on 5 matching bases. The CDR3 sequence is 13 residues long. Trimming cost V 6 bases and J 5 bases, with 11 bases left between them. The germline gives CDR1 SNHLY, CDR2 FYNNEI. CDR3 loop: CASRATGNNEQFF. CDR3 nucleotide sequence: TGTGCCAGCAGAGCGACGGGAAACAATGAGCAGTTCTTC.

This clonotype was observed a few times. The chain employs TRBV10-2 and TRBJ2-2, with 13 nucleotides matching TRBD2. Trimming at V came to 3 bases and at J to 0 bases, leaving 10 bases not matched to a gene. Per the germline V gene, CDR1 is WSHSY and CDR2 is SAAADI. This CDR3 spans 20 amino acids. The CDR3: CASSDSTSGRAAANTGELFF. CDR3 bases: TGCGCCAGCAGTGATTCCACTAGCGGGAGGGCCGCCGCGAACACCGGGGAGCTGTTTTTT.

Many counts were recorded for this clonotype. The genes are TRBV15 and TRBJ2-1, with a tentative D call TRBD1 (6 bases). Trimming stripped 6 bases from V and 7 bases from J, with 13 bases between. The CDR3 runs to 13 residues. CDR1 LNHNV and CDR2 YYDKDF come from the germline V gene (reference sequence). CDR3 DNA: TGTGCCACCAGGCAGGGGAGTAGGAATGAGCAGTTCTTC. Translated: CATRQGSRNEQFF.

Only a few counts were recorded for this clonotype. This chain links TRBV5-6 with TRBJ1-5; weak D call: TRBD1 (5 bases). Germline loops: CDR1 SGHDT, CDR2 YYEEEE. V was cut by 1 base and J by 4 bases, with 15 bases left in between. This CDR3 spans 16 amino acids. The CDR3 DNA sequence: TGTGCCAGCAGCTTGAGGGACTCCGGGGGGAATCAGCCCCAGCATTTT. Protein product: CASSLRDSGGNQPQHF.

In its sample, this clonotype was seen a few times. The J gene is TRBJ2-1, the V gene TRBV27; TRBD2 is a possible D gene (6 bases). Germline-derived CDR1 and CDR2 are MNHEY and SMNVEV (reference sequence). V was clipped by 6 bases and J by 3 bases, with 9 bases between them. The length of the CDR3 is 13 residues. This CDR3 reads CASREGNYNEQFF. The DNA for the CDR3 is TGTGCCAGCAGGGAGGGGAACTACAATGAGCAGTTCTTC.

This clonotype was found many times. The chain employs TRBV12-3 or TRBV12-4 and TRBJ2-1, with 7 bases fitting TRBD1. The CDR3 has 15 amino acids. With V trimmed by 2 bases and J by 6 bases, 7 bases remained unmatched. The CDR3 DNA is TGTGCCAGCAGTTTACAAGGGGGCGCTGGCAATGAGCAGTTCTTC. Residues: CASSLQGGAGNEQFF.

This clonotype was found a few times. This chain links TRBV28 with TRBJ2-7; TRBD1 might be the D (7 bases). Trimming removed 3 bases from V and 3 bases from J, with 12 bases in between. This CDR3 is 14 amino acids long. Germline CDR1 reads MDHEN; CDR2 reads SYDVKM. The CDR3 DNA sequence: TGTGCCAGCAGTTTGACAGGGACTGACTACGAGCAGTACGTC. It codes for CASSLTGTDYEQYV.

The rearrangement links TRBV13 to TRBJ1-2; D gene unclear. In germline, CDR1 is PRHDT, CDR2 FYEKMQ (reference sequence). V dropped 5 bases and J dropped 4 bases, with 14 bases sitting between them. CDR3 length equals 14 residues. CDR3 protein: CASSPGEGLYGYTF. Here the CDR3 DNA reads TGTGCCAGCAGCCCCGGTGAGGGCCTCTATGGCTACACCTTC.

This clonotype was seen only a few times. The genes are TRBV5-5 and TRBJ2-5; D is perhaps TRBD2 (6 bases). The CDR3 sequence is 13 residues long. Trimming shortened V by 6 bases and J by 5 bases, and 14 bases separated the two germline ends. Germline assignment: CDR1 SGHKS and CDR2 YYEKEE (reference sequence). As DNA, the CDR3 is TGTGCCAGCAACCCTTCGGGAGTCGAGACCCAGTACTTC. It encodes CASNPSGVETQYF.

This chain links TRBV5-1 with TRBJ2-1; perhaps TRBD2 as D (5 bases). The V gene lost 4 bases and the J gene lost 1 base, with 12 bases spanning the gap. This CDR3 region has 15 residues. From germline, CDR1 is SGHRS and CDR2 YFSETQ. CDR3 nucleotides: TGCGCCAGCAGCGTATTTCGGGGTTCCTACAATGAGCAGTTCTTC. This codes for CASSVFRGSYNEQFF.

This clonotype was recorded at least ten times. The chain links TRBV6-1 to TRBJ1-1; 7 nucleotides agree with TRBD1. This CDR3 region has 14 residues. Germline loops: CDR1 MNHNS, CDR2 SASEGT. Trimming cost V 6 bases and J 0 bases; bases outside gene matches: 4. CDR3 protein: CASSPDRMNTEAFF. The CDR3 bases are TGTGCCAGCAGCCCGGACAGGATGAACACTGAAGCTTTCTTT.

The V gene is TRBV2, the J gene TRBJ2-7, with a tentative D call TRBD1 (6 bases). The CDR3 has 16 residues. Germline V gives CDR1 SNHLY, CDR2 FYNNEI. Trimming cost V 2 bases and J 2 bases, with 16 bases left between them. The CDR3 bases are TGTGCCAGCAGTGAATATGGCCGACAGGATCCCTACGAGCAGTACTTC. Its protein is CASSEYGRQDPYEQYF.

The CDR3 region is CATSRAGRTDTQYF. In DNA, the CDR3 is TGTGCCACCAGCAGAGCAGGGAGGACAGATACGCAGTATTTT. The chain carries TRBV15 and TRBJ2-3; TRBD2 might be the D (6 bases). Germline V CDR1 and CDR2: LNHNV, YYDKDF (reference sequence). The length of the CDR3 is 14 residues. Trimming took off 1 base at V and 3 bases at J, with 8 bases between the two ends.

This clonotype was observed at least ten times. The J gene is TRBJ2-7, the V gene TRBV4-2, with 7 nucleotides matching TRBD1. Germline-derived CDR1 and CDR2 are LGHNA and YNFKEQ. The J segment lost 1 base and the V segment lost 0 bases, leaving 3 bases of the junction unmatched. The CDR3 has 15 amino acids. The CDR3 protein is CASSQERTGSYEQYF. CDR3 DNA: TGTGCCAGCAGCCAAGAGAGGACAGGATCCTACGAGCAGTACTTC.

The CDR3 DNA reads as TGTGCCAGCAGTAAACTAGCGGGAGCAATCTACAATGAGCAGTTCTTC. Amino acids: CASSKLAGAIYNEQFF. The rearrangement uses TRBV27 and TRBJ2-1, with 11 bases lining up with TRBD2. After removal of 5 bases from V and 3 bases from J, the junction contained 6 bases not matched to a gene. This CDR3 spans 16 amino acids. Germline V gene lookup returns CDR1 MNHEY and CDR2 SMNVEV (reference sequence).

This clonotype was recorded at least ten times. The chain joins TRBV7-8 to TRBJ1-1, with D possibly being TRBD1 (5 bases). The V gene lost 2 bases and the J gene lost 5 bases, with 15 bases spanning the gap. There are 15 residues in the CDR3. Germline values: CDR1 SGHVS, CDR2 FQNEAQ. Here the CDR3 DNA reads TGTGCCAGCAGCTTACGACTGGGGCGTGGTACTGAAGCTTTCTTT. This sequence encodes CASSLRLGRGTEAFF.

This clonotype has only a few counts. This chain connects TRBV5-1 to TRBJ2-7; the D gene is possibly TRBD1 (6 bases). The germline V gene has CDR1 SGHRS and CDR2 YFSETQ. Trimming pared 0 bases from V and 3 bases from J, leaving 7 bases between. CDR3 size: 13 residues. In nucleotides, the CDR3 is TGCGCCAGCAGCTTGGAACAGGGCTACGAGCAGTACTTC. Residues: CASSLEQGYEQYF.

V gene TRBV7-9 combines with J gene TRBJ2-2; 8 nucleotides agree with TRBD1. Germline CDR1 SEHNR, CDR2 FQNEAQ (reference sequence). The junction had 11 bases not matched to a gene; V was cut back by 5 bases and J by 6 bases. This CDR3 contains 16 residues. CDR3 sequence reads: CASSLKDRASAGELFF. The CDR3 region has the DNA TGTGCCAGCAGCCTCAAGGACAGGGCGAGTGCCGGGGAGCTGTTTTTT. Full variable domain (missing parts from reference TRBV7-9 and TRBJ2-2): DTGVSQNPRHKITKRGQNVTFRCDPISEHNRLYWYRQTLGQGPEFLTYFQNEAQLEKSRLLSDRFSAERPKGSFSTLEIQRTEQGDSAMYLCASSLKDRASAGELFFGEGSRLTVL.

This clonotype has ten or more counts. The chain combines TRBV2 with TRBJ2-2; D is undetermined. The CDR3 is 12 amino acids. Germline values: CDR1 SNHLY, CDR2 FYNNEI. Deletions cut 8 bases from V and 8 bases from J, with 12 bases between. DNA of the CDR3: TGTGCCAGCCTCGTAGGGATTGGGGAGCTGTTTTTT. Its protein is CASLVGIGELFF.

The rearrangement uses TRBV29-1 and TRBJ2-3; 11 nucleotides line up with TRBD2. V lost 1 base and J lost 2; bases outside the gene matches: 5. This CDR3 has 16 amino acids. Germline CDR1 reads SQVTM; CDR2 reads ANQGSEA. CDR3 nucleotides: TGCAGCGTTGAAGGGTCTAGCGGGGGGAACACAGATACGCAGTATTTT. As protein: CSVEGSSGGNTDTQYF.

The V and J genes are TRBV6-1 and TRBJ2-1; 11 bases map to TRBD2. The V segment lost 5 bases and the J segment 2 bases; nucleotides outside the gene matches: 11. This CDR3 spans 18 amino acids. Per the germline V gene, CDR1 is MNHNS and CDR2 is SASEGT. The CDR3 coding sequence is TGTGCCAGCAGTACCCCCTGGGCTAGCGGGAGGACCTACAATGAGCAGTTCTTC. Residues: CASSTPWASGRTYNEQFF.

This clonotype showed up just a few times. The chain couples TRBV5-1 to TRBJ2-1, with no clear D. The CDR3 consists of 14 residues. Germline lookup yields CDR1 SGHRS and CDR2 YFSETQ. Trimming pared 0 bases from V and 8 bases from J, leaving 12 bases between. CDR3 nucleotide sequence: TGCGCCAGCAGCTTGGATGGTCGGGTGGATGAGCAGTTCTTC. Translation gives CASSLDGRVDEQFF. Based on the CDR3 plus reference TRBV5-1 and TRBJ2-1, the full variable domain is KAGVTQTPRYLIKTRGQQVTLSCSPISGHRSVSWYQQTPGQGLQFLFEYFSETQRNKGNFPGRFSGRQFSNSRSEMNVSTLELGDSALYLCASSLDGRVDEQFFGPGTRLTVL.